This T cell receptor (beta chain) was identified in a study of shared clonotypes between healthy human individuals. Data came from immunoSEQ multiplex PCR; TCRdb stores just in-frame clones and leaves some out. Altogether 550,000 to 850,000 clones are present, 72% being singletons, with the ten largest covering around 1.7%. The sample holds many counts of this clone. Its antigen is unknown. CD4+ cells yielded CD45RA+ naive and CD45RA-negative memory subsets. Whole-study findings and limits: Sequencing depth was a factor that was expected to affect clonotype sharing among donors.

Germline V lookup: CDR1 SGHVS, CDR2 FQNEAQ. The J segment lost 5 bases and the V segment lost 1 base, leaving 8 bases of the junction unmatched. This CDR3 comprises 16 residues. Sequenced sample: memory CD4+ T cells sorted from blood. Subset noted: CD45RA-negative fraction. This clonotype was obtained from a woman in her twenties or thirties in good health. The V gene is TRBV7-8, the J gene TRBJ1-5; TRBD1 agrees at 7 bases. CDR3 in amino acids: CASSLDGQGGHQPQHF. As DNA, the CDR3 is TGTGCCAGCAGCTTAGATGGGCAGGGGGGCCATCAGCCCCAGCATTTT.